A single sample gave rise to the 16 T cell receptor beta chains below, sequenced in a study of response to subunit inactivated influenza vaccine. TCRdb itself ran the RT-PCR reads through MiXCR, one entry per CDR3 protein. The sample records roughly 790,000 distinct CDR3 sequences, 20% to 25% being singletons. This specimen was PBMCs from blood, taken about 5 days after vaccination. Receptors originate from a man between 50 and 59 years old who received an inactivated influenza vaccine.

The sample holds a few counts of this clonotype. The V gene is TRBV7-9, the J gene TRBJ2-7, with 10 nucleotides matching TRBD2. CDR1 and CDR2 from the germline V gene are SEHNR and FQNEAQ (reference sequence). V was clipped by 5 bases and J by 4 bases; unmatched bases: 11. The CDR3 covers 16 residues. In nucleotides, the CDR3 is TGTGCCAGCAGCCCACCCACTAGCGGGAATGTGTACGAGCAGTACTTC. This encodes CASSPPTSGNVYEQYF.

The chain uses TRBV20-1 and TRBJ2-5; D is possibly TRBD2 (6 bases). V lost 0 bases, J lost 5 bases, and 16 bases lay in between. Germline CDR1 and CDR2: DFQATT and SNEGSKA (reference sequence). CDR3 size: 15 residues. The CDR3 DNA follows: TGCAGTGCTAGAGACTTCCACGGGAGTGCTGAGACCCAGTACTTC. Protein: CSARDFHGSAETQYF.

The rearrangement links TRBV27 to TRBJ2-6, with 7 bases that match TRBD1. V was clipped by 2 bases and J by 0 bases; unmatched bases: 16. CDR1 MNHEY and CDR2 SMNVEV come from the germline V gene (reference sequence). The CDR3 totals 21 residues. The CDR3 region is CASSLMGNRGALSSGANVLTF. CDR3 bases: TGTGCCAGCAGTTTAATGGGAAACAGGGGTGCCCTAAGCTCTGGGGCCAACGTCCTGACTTTC.

This clonotype was seen a handful of times. The chain combines TRBV24-1 with TRBJ2-1, with D possibly TRBD1 on 5 matching bases. This CDR3 is built from 14 residues. The germline CDR1 and CDR2 sequences are KGHDR and SFDVKD. Trimming removed 3 bases from V and 2 bases from J, with 7 bases in between. As DNA, the CDR3 is TGTGCCACCAGTGATGTGGGGCCCTACAATGAGCAGTTCTTC. It translates to CATSDVGPYNEQFF.

The chain carries TRBV20-1 and TRBJ1-6, with TRBD1 as a possible D gene (5 bases). The CDR3 contains 16 residues. The germline V gene encodes CDR1 DFQATT and CDR2 SNEGSKA (reference sequence). The ends were cut back, 1 base at V and 7 bases at J, with 17 bases in the middle. The CDR3 DNA reads TGCAGTGCTAGAGTCGGGGGGATACGTCGGAATTCACCCCTCCACTTT. This sequence encodes CSARVGGIRRNSPLHF.

This chain links TRBV6-2 or TRBV6-3 with TRBJ2-3; TRBD1 agrees at 9 bases. The CDR3 runs 19 residues. V lost 0 bases, J lost 0 bases, and 10 bases stayed unmatched. CDR1 and CDR2 (germline): MNHEY, SVGEGT. The CDR3 DNA reads TGTGCCAGCAGTTACTCCGCGACAGGGGGATCGCCTAGCACAGATACGCAGTATTTT. The encoded protein is CASSYSATGGSPSTDTQYF.

The rearrangement links TRBV28 to TRBJ2-3; 9 bases agree with TRBD2. V trimming: 6 bases; J trimming: 3 bases; junction bases outside the gene matches: 19. The CDR3 covers 19 residues. Per germline, CDR1 MDHEN and CDR2 SYDVKM. The CDR3 coding sequence is TGTGCCAGCAGCAGATACACTCGCGGGAGGGTTCGGTTTACAGATACGCAGTATTTT. This encodes CASSRYTRGRVRFTDTQYF.

This clonotype was observed a few times. The V gene is TRBV20-1, the J gene TRBJ2-2, with 9 bases matching TRBD1. CDR1 DFQATT and CDR2 SNEGSKA come from the germline V gene (reference sequence). The CDR3 is 16 amino acids. The V and J ends lost 0 bases and 3 bases, in that order; junction bases with no gene match: 5. CDR3 bases: TGCAGTGCTAGAGATCCGGGACAGGGTCACACCGGGGAGCTGTTTTTT. Its protein is CSARDPGQGHTGELFF.

This clonotype was recorded at least ten times. The rearrangement uses TRBV18 and TRBJ1-5; 9 bases are shared with TRBD1. The junction had 3 bases not matched to a gene; V was cut back by 5 bases and J by 1 base. This CDR3 has 15 amino acids. The germline V gene has CDR1 KGHSH and CDR2 LQKENI. The CDR3 sequence is CASSGDRASNQPQHF. Written as DNA, the CDR3 is TGTGCCAGCTCAGGGGACAGGGCAAGCAATCAGCCCCAGCATTTT.

CDR3 region: CASSVAITGTEQFF. The CDR3 nucleotides read TGTGCCAGCAGCGTAGCAATTACCGGGACCGAGCAGTTCTTC. This rearrangement joins TRBV9 to TRBJ2-1; D assignment may be TRBD1 or TRBD2 (5 bases each). V was trimmed by 0 bases and J by 10 bases, leaving 14 bases between them. Per germline, CDR1 SGDLS and CDR2 YYNGEE. The CDR3 is 14 residues long. The full variable domain, rest sourced from reference TRBV9 and TRBJ2-1, is DSGVTQTPKHLITATGQRVTLRCSPRSGDLSVYWYQQSLDQGLQFLIQYYNGEERAKGNILERFSAQQFPDLHSELNLSSLELGDSALYFCASSVAITGTEQFFGPGTRLTVL.

This clonotype was detected ten times or more. This rearrangement joins TRBV7-8 to TRBJ2-7; D might be TRBD1 or TRBD2, each matching 5 bases. The CDR3 consists of 13 residues. Germline V CDR1 and CDR2: SGHVS, FQNEAQ. Between the trimmed V and J ends, which lost 1 base and 7 bases, there was a span of 11 bases. The CDR3 DNA reads as TGTGCCAGCAGCTTAGGGGACGCGGCAGAGCAGTACTTC. It codes for CASSLGDAAEQYF.

V and J are TRBV20-1 and TRBJ2-1; 8 bases are a match to TRBD2. CDR3 length equals 12 residues. The germline CDR1 and CDR2 sequences are DFQATT and SNEGSKA (reference sequence). The ends lost 7 bases at V and 8 bases at J; junction bases unmatched: 7. CDR3 nucleotides: TGCAGTGTCCAAGCGGGAGAGGATGAGCAGTTCTTC. It codes for CSVQAGEDEQFF.

In DNA, the CDR3 is TGCGCCAGCAGCTTGGAGGGGGGACAGGGAAACGACTACACCTTC. Translating it yields CASSLEGGQGNDYTF. The chain recombines TRBV5-1 with TRBJ1-2; 9 positions match TRBD1. The junction had 10 bases not matched to a gene; V was cut back by 0 bases and J by 10 bases. The germline gives CDR1 SGHRS, CDR2 YFSETQ. CDR3 length equals 15 residues.

The chain uses TRBV7-9 and TRBJ2-7, with D tentatively TRBD1 (6 bases). Germline V CDR1 and CDR2: SEHNR, FQNEAQ (reference sequence). The CDR3 is made up of 14 amino acids. Trimming cost V 5 bases and J 3 bases, with 14 bases left between them. The DNA for the CDR3 is TGTGCCAGCAGCGTCCCGGAGACAGGCTACGAGCAGTACTTC. It codes for CASSVPETGYEQYF.

The V gene is TRBV6-1, the J gene TRBJ2-7; D possibly corresponds to TRBD1 (6 bases). This CDR3 region has 15 residues. V lost 2 bases and J lost 2, with 13 bases in between. Germline-derived CDR1 and CDR2 are MNHNS and SASEGT. The CDR3 here is CASSEPGELPYEQYF. The DNA for the CDR3 is TGTGCCAGCAGTGAACCAGGGGAACTCCCCTACGAGCAGTACTTC.

This chain links TRBV18 with TRBJ2-2, with D uncertain. Trimming left V 5 bases short and J 3 bases short, with 10 bases between. Germline V gene sequence: CDR1 KGHSH, CDR2 LQKENI. The CDR3 covers 14 residues. The CDR3 protein is CASSNGRDTGELFF. The CDR3 DNA sequence: TGTGCCAGCTCAAATGGACGGGACACCGGGGAGCTGTTTTTT.